One sample yielded the 27 T cell receptor beta chains listed below, sequenced in a study of shared clonotypes between healthy human individuals. Sequencing used immunoSEQ multiplex PCR; TCRdb keeps in-frame clones, though not all of them. This sample yields some 2,400,000 clones, of which about 94% are seen a single time; 0.13% belongs to the top ten. Sequencing was done on a sample of naive CD4+ T cells sorted from blood. The subset: CD45RA+ positively selected. The source is a man between 18 and 35 years old in good health.

The chain is built from TRBV6-1 and TRBJ1-2; no clear D. The germline gives CDR1 MNHNS, CDR2 SASEGT. V gave up 0 bases and J gave up 4 bases, with 9 bases separating them. The CDR3 has 14 residues. The DNA of the CDR3 is TGTGCCAGCAGTGAAGCACGAGGGAGCTATGGCTACACCTTC. Translation gives CASSEARGSYGYTF.

The chain links TRBV27 to TRBJ2-7, with unresolved D. The germline V and J ends were trimmed by 6 bases and 0 bases, with 9 bases remaining between them. Germline CDR1 is MNHEY and CDR2 is SMNVEV (reference sequence). The CDR3 totals 13 residues. The CDR3 loop reads CASRMPSSYEQYF. Here the CDR3 DNA reads TGTGCCAGCAGGATGCCAAGCTCCTACGAGCAGTACTTC.

The chain couples TRBV4-1 to TRBJ2-5, with D unresolved. Trimming took off 3 bases at V and 1 base at J, with 12 bases between the two ends. The CDR3 contains 15 residues. Germline values: CDR1 MGHRA, CDR2 YSYEKL. The chain's CDR3 is CASSHHLASQETQYF. CDR3 nucleotides: TGCGCCAGCAGCCACCACTTAGCATCCCAAGAGACCCAGTACTTC.

V gene TRBV4-3 combines with J gene TRBJ2-1, with D uncertain. Looked up from germline, CDR1 is LGHNA and CDR2 is YSLEER. Trimming stripped 4 bases from V and 0 bases from J, with 13 bases between. The CDR3 sequence is 16 residues long. In DNA form, the CDR3 reads TGCGCCAGCAGCCCCAACCCCCGAAGCTCCTACAATGAGCAGTTCTTC. It codes for CASSPNPRSSYNEQFF.

The sample holds one count of this clone. The rearrangement uses TRBV7-9 and TRBJ1-5; a possible D gene is TRBD1 (5 bases). V gave up 5 bases and J gave up 7 bases, with 12 bases separating them. Germline CDR1 SEHNR, CDR2 FQNEAQ (reference sequence). This CDR3 has 13 residues. The chain's CDR3 is CASSVDSNQPQHF. The CDR3 nucleotides are TGTGCCAGCAGCGTCGACAGTAACCAGCCCCAGCATTTT.

The chain joins TRBV6-5 to TRBJ1-6, with 9 bases fitting TRBD1. CDR1 is MNHEY and CDR2 is SVGAGI in the germline V gene. The CDR3 is 16 residues long. J was trimmed by 6 bases and V by 4 bases; bases with no gene match: 7. CDR3 protein: CASSFGDRVGNSPLHF. CDR3 sequence (DNA): TGTGCCAGCAGTTTCGGGGACAGGGTCGGTAATTCACCCCTCCACTTT.

The genes are TRBV10-1 and TRBJ2-3; 15 nucleotides align to TRBD2. The CDR3 has 19 residues. The germline CDR1 and CDR2 sequences are WNHNN and SYGVQD (reference sequence). The V and J ends lost 8 bases and 0 bases, in that order; junction bases with no gene match: 12. As DNA, the CDR3 is TGCGCCAGCTCGGAGGCAGGAGGGACTAGCGGGAGGAGCACAGATACGCAGTATTTT. As protein: CASSEAGGTSGRSTDTQYF.

As DNA, the CDR3 is TGTGCCAGCACTTTGGGCGGGGGGCTCGTTGCTGAAGCTTTCTTT. Its translation: CASTLGGGLVAEAFF. This chain uses TRBV7-2 with TRBJ1-1, with D perhaps TRBD1 (6 bases). Trimming took 7 bases from V and 6 from J, leaving 21 bases between them. The germline gives CDR1 SGHTA, CDR2 FQGNSA. The CDR3 is 15 residues long.

The V gene is TRBV7-2, the J gene TRBJ2-7; TRBD1 agrees at 9 bases. Germline V CDR1 and CDR2: SGHTA, FQGNSA. The CDR3 is made up of 14 amino acids. The V segment lost 3 bases and the J segment 6 bases; nucleotides outside the gene matches: 6. The CDR3 loop reads CASSFEDRGGEQYF. The CDR3, as DNA: TGTGCCAGCAGCTTTGAGGACAGGGGAGGCGAGCAGTACTTC.

The J gene is TRBJ2-7, the V gene TRBV7-8, with TRBD1 matching over 9 bases. The CDR3 covers 13 residues. V trimming: 5 bases; J trimming: 5 bases; junction bases outside the gene matches: 4. Looked up from germline, CDR1 is SGHVS and CDR2 is FQNEAQ. The CDR3 reads CASSTRTGDEQYF. CDR3 DNA: TGTGCCAGCAGCACCCGGACAGGGGACGAGCAGTACTTC.

In the case of this clone: Other DNA sequences in this sample translate to the same CDR3. V and J are TRBV6-5 and TRBJ1-6; tentative D call: TRBD1 (6 bases). V was pared by 0 bases and J by 7 bases, with 10 bases between. The CDR3 is 15 residues long. The germline CDR1 and CDR2 sequences are MNHEY and SVGAGI. CDR3 sequence reads: CASSYSAGDNSPLHF. In DNA form, the CDR3 reads TGTGCCAGCAGTTACTCAGCAGGGGACAATTCACCCCTCCACTTT.

The chain is built from TRBV2 and TRBJ1-4; a weak D match, TRBD1 (5 bases). CDR1 and CDR2 from the germline V gene are SNHLY and FYNNEI. The CDR3 runs to 16 residues. V was clipped by 7 bases and J by 5 bases, with 20 bases between them. CDR3 nucleotides: TGTGCCAGCATCCCGGGACGGAGGACCCCAAATGAAAAACTGTTTTTT. Amino acid sequence: CASIPGRRTPNEKLFF.

Concerning this clone itself: Within the sample, other DNA sequences also encode this same CDR3. The rearrangement joins TRBV6-5 to TRBJ1-5, with D hard to call. Deletions cut 6 bases from V and 4 bases from J, with 10 bases between. Germline V gene sequence: CDR1 MNHEY, CDR2 SVGAGI. CDR3 length: 13 residues. The CDR3: CASRMGGNQPQHF. As DNA, the CDR3 is TGTGCCAGCAGAATGGGAGGGAATCAGCCCCAGCATTTT.

The chain combines TRBV7-2 with TRBJ2-7; 9 bases line up with TRBD2. Germline V gene data show CDR1 as SGHTA and CDR2 as FQGNSA. V dropped 1 base and J dropped 0; count of bases not matched to a gene: 4. There are 16 residues in the CDR3. The CDR3 loop reads CASSLEFSGSSYEQYF. The CDR3 bases are TGTGCCAGCAGCTTAGAGTTTAGCGGGAGCTCCTACGAGCAGTACTTC.

The chain uses TRBV9 and TRBJ1-2; TRBD1 matches 9 bases. Germline V gene lookup returns CDR1 SGDLS and CDR2 YYNGEE. CDR3 size: 13 residues. With 4 bases clipped from V and 5 bases from J, the junction kept 3 bases outside the gene matches. CDR3 residues: CASSLDRGYGYTF. CDR3 coding DNA: TGTGCCAGCAGCCTGGACAGGGGATATGGCTACACCTTC.

This chain connects TRBV5-4 to TRBJ2-7; tentative D call: TRBD1 (6 bases). The CDR3 totals 15 residues. V lost 0 bases and J lost 5, with 15 bases in between. Per germline, CDR1 SGHNT and CDR2 YYREEE (reference sequence). CDR3 in DNA: TGTGCCAGCAGCTTGGATTTACAGGGTTGGCACGAGCAGTACTTC. Amino acid sequence: CASSLDLQGWHEQYF.

The chain carries TRBV28 and TRBJ1-5; 11 positions agree with TRBD1. Germline CDR1 is MDHEN and CDR2 is SYDVKM. The J segment lost 7 bases and the V segment lost 6 bases, leaving 8 bases of the junction unmatched. The length of the CDR3 is 15 residues. The CDR3 loop reads CASSRKGTGGQPQHF. The CDR3 nucleotides read TGTGCCAGCAGCCGAAAGGGGACAGGGGGACAGCCCCAGCATTTT.

V gene TRBV2 combines with J gene TRBJ1-1; no reliable D call. CDR1 is SNHLY, CDR2 FYNNEI, per germline. Trimming pared 8 bases from V and 1 base from J, leaving 11 bases between. The CDR3 runs 13 residues. The CDR3 spells CASHPGANTEAFF. The DNA for the CDR3 is TGTGCCAGCCACCCGGGAGCGAACACTGAAGCTTTCTTT.

This clone was observed a single time. This chain links TRBV4-3 with TRBJ2-7, with 8 positions matching TRBD1. Germline CDR1 is LGHNA and CDR2 is YSLEER. The CDR3 loop spans 15 amino acids. J gave up 2 bases and V 0 bases, and 3 bases lay outside the gene matches. CDR3 sequence reads: CASSQDSGGPYEQYF. The CDR3 DNA reads TGCGCCAGCAGCCAAGATTCAGGGGGCCCCTACGAGCAGTACTTC.

This clone was detected a few times. Other nucleotide sequences from this sample produce the same CDR3. The chain combines TRBV5-1 with TRBJ2-7; D gene ambiguous. V was shortened by 2 bases and J by 0 bases, with 3 bases between the two germline ends. Germline V gene lookup returns CDR1 SGHRS and CDR2 YFSETQ. The CDR3 length is 12 residues. CDR3 sequence reads: CASSLNSYEQYF. The CDR3 region has the DNA TGCGCCAGCAGCTTAAACTCCTACGAGCAGTACTTC.

The rearrangement joins TRBV6-5 to TRBJ2-1; 7 bases align to TRBD1. The CDR3 contains 11 residues. With V trimmed by 8 bases and J by 7 bases, 2 bases remained unmatched. CDR1 is MNHEY and CDR2 is SVGAGI in the germline V gene. CDR3 nucleotide sequence: TGTGCCAGCTTCAGGGGGAATGAGCAGTTCTTC. It is translated as CASFRGNEQFF.

J is TRBJ2-7 and V is TRBV4-3; 11 nucleotides agree with TRBD1. Germline CDR1 reads LGHNA; CDR2 reads YSLEER. Trimming cost V 2 bases and J 0 bases; bases outside gene matches: 6. The CDR3 length is 17 residues. The CDR3 nucleotides are TGCGCCAGCAGCCAAACCTCCGGGACAGGGGGCTCCTACGAGCAGTACTTC. Encoded protein: CASSQTSGTGGSYEQYF.

This chain joins TRBV29-1 and TRBJ1-1, with a possible D match to TRBD1 (5 bases). Germline-derived CDR1 and CDR2 are SQVTM and ANQGSEA. V lost 7 bases to trimming and J lost 4 bases, with 19 bases between them. There are 14 residues in the CDR3. CDR3 DNA sequence: TGCAGCGCCCTAAGGGAACACCAGGGCACTGAAGCTTTCTTT. It encodes CSALREHQGTEAFF.

The chain uses TRBV27 and TRBJ2-7; 9 bases fit TRBD2. Germline CDR1 reads MNHEY; CDR2 reads SMNVEV (reference sequence). J gave up 2 bases and V 4 bases, and 6 bases lay outside the gene matches. The CDR3 is 15 amino acids. The CDR3 loop is CASSSSSGATYEQYF. Here the CDR3 DNA reads TGTGCCAGCAGTTCTTCTAGCGGGGCGACCTACGAGCAGTACTTC.

In this sample, this clone turned up a few times. In nucleotides, the CDR3 is TGTGCCAGCACCATCCCAGGGCAGCCTTATGGCTACACCTTC. Its protein is CASTIPGQPYGYTF. The chain combines TRBV6-1 with TRBJ1-2; possible D gene TRBD1, 5 bases. Looked up from germline, CDR1 is MNHNS and CDR2 is SASEGT. Deletions cut 7 bases from V and 5 bases from J, with 17 bases between. The CDR3 runs to 14 residues.

This chain joins TRBV6-6 and TRBJ2-1; maybe TRBD1 (5 bases). CDR3 length equals 14 residues. Germline V gene lookup returns CDR1 MNHNY and CDR2 SVGAGI (reference sequence). Trimming left V 0 bases short and J 12 bases short, with 15 bases between. CDR3 protein: CASSYSTFQQGQFF. The CDR3, as DNA: TGTGCCAGCAGTTACTCGACGTTCCAGCAGGGGCAGTTCTTC.

This clone appeared a single time. This chain links TRBV10-3 with TRBJ2-7; D perhaps matches TRBD1 (6 bases). The V end lost 7 bases, the J end lost 0 bases, and 10 bases lay between the germline ends. CDR1 is ENHRY and CDR2 is SYGVKD in the germline V gene. The CDR3 extends over 13 amino acids. The CDR3: CAINDRSSYEQYF. The DNA for the CDR3 is TGTGCCATCAACGACAGGAGCTCCTACGAGCAGTACTTC.